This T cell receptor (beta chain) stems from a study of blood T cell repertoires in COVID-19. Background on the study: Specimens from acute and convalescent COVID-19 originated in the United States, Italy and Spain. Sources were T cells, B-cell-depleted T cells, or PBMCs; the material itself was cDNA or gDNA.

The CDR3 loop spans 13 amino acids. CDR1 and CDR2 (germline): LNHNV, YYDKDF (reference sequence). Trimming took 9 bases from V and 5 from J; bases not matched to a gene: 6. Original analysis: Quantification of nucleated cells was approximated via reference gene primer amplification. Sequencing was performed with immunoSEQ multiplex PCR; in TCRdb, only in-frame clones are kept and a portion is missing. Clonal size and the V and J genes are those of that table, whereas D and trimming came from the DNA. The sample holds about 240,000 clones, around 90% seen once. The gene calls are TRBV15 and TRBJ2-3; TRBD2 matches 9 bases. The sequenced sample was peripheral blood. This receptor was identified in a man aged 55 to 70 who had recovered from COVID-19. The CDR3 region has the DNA TGTGCCACAGGACTAGCGACGGGAGATACGCAGTATTTT. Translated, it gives CATGLATGDTQYF.